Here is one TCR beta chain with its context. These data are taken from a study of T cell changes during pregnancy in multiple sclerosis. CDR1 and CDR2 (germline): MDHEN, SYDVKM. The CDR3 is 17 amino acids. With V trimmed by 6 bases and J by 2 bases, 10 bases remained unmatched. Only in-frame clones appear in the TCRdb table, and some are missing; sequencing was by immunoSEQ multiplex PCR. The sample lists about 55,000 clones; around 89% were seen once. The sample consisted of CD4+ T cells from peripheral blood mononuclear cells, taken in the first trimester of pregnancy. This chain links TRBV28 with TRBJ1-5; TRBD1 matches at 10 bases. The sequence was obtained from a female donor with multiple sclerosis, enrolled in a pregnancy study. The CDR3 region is CASSTRDRGVRNQPQHF. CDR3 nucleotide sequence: TGTGCCAGCAGCACCCGGGACAGGGGAGTTCGCAATCAGCCCCAGCATTTT.